These 13 T cell receptor beta chains originate from one sample sequenced in a study of cytomegalovirus exposure and HLA in healthy donors. The assay was immunoSEQ multiplex PCR, and TCRdb's table has in-frame clones only and misses some. The sample includes over 110,000 clones, about nine tenths seen only once; the top ten take less than 3%. The sample taken for sequencing was PBMCs. The receptor source for this set is a man between 18 and 29 years old in good health and CMV-seronegative.

A single count supports this clone. The chain has TRBV5-1 and TRBJ2-1, with 10 bases aligning to TRBD2. Germline lookup yields CDR1 SGHRS and CDR2 YFSETQ. After removal of 0 bases from V and 6 bases from J, the junction contained 9 bases not matched to a gene. There are 17 residues in the CDR3. In nucleotides, the CDR3 is TGCGCCAGCAGCTTGGAAAATTTAGCGGGGGGTGCCAATGAGCAGTTCTTC. Encoded protein: CASSLENLAGGANEQFF.

This clone occurred many times. The rearrangement links TRBV5-1 to TRBJ2-2, with a tentative D call TRBD1 (6 bases). Between the trimmed V and J ends, which lost 3 bases and 0 bases, there was a span of 15 bases. This CDR3 has 17 amino acids. CDR1 is SGHRS, CDR2 YFSETQ, per germline. CDR3 nucleotides: TGCGCCAGCAGCTCTGCTTTACGGACAGCGAACACCGGGGAGCTGTTTTTT. This codes for CASSSALRTANTGELFF.

CDR3 nucleotides: TGCGCCAGCAGCTCAGGGACAGGTTTGTACGAGCAGTACTTC. Protein: CASSSGTGLYEQYF. The chain combines TRBV5-1 with TRBJ2-7, with TRBD1 matching 8 bases. The ends lost 3 bases at V and 4 bases at J; junction bases unmatched: 6. The CDR3 is 14 amino acids. The V gene's germline CDR1 is SGHRS and CDR2 YFSETQ.

This clone has a single count. The V and J genes are TRBV27 and TRBJ2-1; 9 bases agree with TRBD2. J was trimmed by 3 bases and V by 5 bases; bases with no gene match: 8. The CDR3 spans 16 residues. The V gene's germline CDR1 is MNHEY and CDR2 SMNVEV (reference sequence). The CDR3 DNA reads as TGTGCCAGCAGTCAGACTAGCGGAAATAACTACAATGAGCAGTTCTTC. Amino acid sequence: CASSQTSGNNYNEQFF.

The rearrangement uses TRBV7-9 and TRBJ1-5; a weak D match, TRBD1 (5 bases). This CDR3 spans 15 amino acids. The V and J ends lost 1 base and 5 bases respectively, with 12 bases between them. Germline assignment: CDR1 SEHNR and CDR2 FQNEAQ (reference sequence). The CDR3: CASSLDQGTYQPQHF. DNA for the CDR3: TGTGCCAGCAGCTTAGATCAGGGAACGTATCAGCCCCAGCATTTT.

This sequence joins TRBV4-2 and TRBJ2-7, with TRBD1 matching over 7 bases. CDR3 size: 16 residues. V shed 3 bases, J shed 0 bases, and the junction held 8 bases outside the gene matches. Germline CDR1 and CDR2: LGHNA and YNFKEQ. CDR3: CASSHPGTEDSYEQYF. In DNA form, the CDR3 reads TGTGCCAGCAGCCACCCCGGGACAGAAGACTCCTACGAGCAGTACTTC.

This clone was recorded a few times. The rearrangement uses TRBV7-9 and TRBJ1-5; D unclear. CDR3 length: 14 residues. V lost 3 bases and J lost 6, with 12 bases in between. Germline V gene sequence: CDR1 SEHNR, CDR2 FQNEAQ (reference sequence). CDR3 amino acids: CASSFLGSGQPQHF. CDR3 coding DNA: TGTGCCAGCAGCTTTTTGGGAAGCGGTCAGCCCCAGCATTTT. Combining the CDR3 with reference TRBV7-9 and TRBJ1-5 gives the whole variable domain DTGVSQNPRHKITKRGQNVTFRCDPISEHNRLYWYRQTLGQGPEFLTYFQNEAQLEKSRLLSDRFSAERPKGSFSTLEIQRTEQGDSAMYLCASSFLGSGQPQHFGDGTRLSIL.

The genes are TRBV7-6 and TRBJ2-2; perhaps TRBD2 as D (5 bases). This CDR3 contains 15 residues. The germline V and J ends were trimmed by 0 bases and 2 bases, with 7 bases remaining between them. From germline, CDR1 is SGHVS and CDR2 FNYEAQ. The CDR3 protein is CASSLAGVNTGELFF. The CDR3 DNA is TGTGCCAGCAGCTTAGCCGGGGTTAACACCGGGGAGCTGTTTTTT.

The rearrangement joins TRBV25-1 to TRBJ1-2, with D hard to call. This CDR3 has 13 amino acids. Germline V lookup: CDR1 MGHDK, CDR2 SYGVNS. V lost 1 base to trimming and J lost 1 base, with 4 bases between them. In nucleotides, the CDR3 is TGTGCCAGCAGTGAATTCAGTAACTATGGCTACACCTTC. This encodes CASSEFSNYGYTF.

This chain joins TRBV5-6 and TRBJ1-1; the D is unclear. The CDR3 is made up of 16 amino acids. Germline CDR1 and CDR2: SGHDT and YYEEEE. The V gene lost 1 base and the J gene lost 0 bases, with 13 bases spanning the gap. For the CDR3, the DNA is TGTGCCAGCAGCTTGTCCAGGCGATCTTTGAACACTGAAGCTTTCTTT. This sequence encodes CASSLSRRSLNTEAFF.

The chain couples TRBV15 to TRBJ1-2, with a tentative D call TRBD1 (6 bases). The V end lost 5 bases, the J end lost 1 base, and 20 bases lay between the germline ends. Germline V CDR1 and CDR2: LNHNV, YYDKDF (reference sequence). This CDR3 comprises 17 residues. The CDR3 here is CATSLRAGAYFNYGYTF. The CDR3 DNA follows: TGTGCCACCAGCCTAAGGGCAGGGGCTTATTTTAACTATGGCTACACCTTC.

This sequence joins TRBV19 and TRBJ2-2, with 7 bases matching TRBD1. The CDR3 covers 13 residues. The germline CDR1 and CDR2 sequences are LNHDA and SQIVND (reference sequence). The CDR3 is CATGQGFSGELFF. CDR3 sequence (DNA): TGTGCGACAGGGCAGGGGTTCTCCGGGGAGCTGTTTTTT.

The chain recombines TRBV2 with TRBJ2-3, with TRBD1 matching 12 bases. Unmatched junction bases numbered 6, after V lost 6 bases and J lost 5 bases. The CDR3 is 15 residues long. The V gene's germline CDR1 is SNHLY and CDR2 FYNNEI. The CDR3, as DNA: TGTGCCAGCAGGGGGACAGGGGGCTTTAAAGATACGCAGTATTTT. It yields the protein CASRGTGGFKDTQYF.